A single sample is the source of the 20 T cell receptor beta chains below, sequenced in a study of T-cell memory formation after mild COVID-19. Via MiXCR, TCRdb re-called the 5' RACE reads, giving one row per CDR3 protein. The table includes 400,000 to 500,000 distinct CDR3 sequences, 20% detected once. Material for sequencing was PBMCs or a T cell subset sorted from them (not recorded which). These receptors came from an adult woman who had mild COVID-19 (a few samples of this study predate the infection). Cell type and time point are not known.

This sequence joins TRBV7-8 and TRBJ2-3; 7 positions agree with TRBD2. The trim removed 8 bases at V and 4 bases at J, leaving 9 bases unmatched. Germline assignment: CDR1 SGHVS and CDR2 FQNEAQ. The CDR3 contains 14 residues. The DNA for the CDR3 is TGTGCCAGCGGCCGGGGGGTGGGGGCAGATACGCAGTATTTT. It is translated as CASGRGVGADTQYF.

Many counts were recorded for this clonotype. The rearrangement uses TRBV11-2 and TRBJ2-3, with 9 bases lining up with TRBD1. The CDR3 length is 15 residues. V was pared by 7 bases and J by 2 bases, with 7 bases of the junction left unmatched. The V gene's germline CDR1 is SGHAT and CDR2 FQNNGV. This CDR3 is CASTSGQGLTDTQYF. The DNA of the CDR3 is TGTGCCAGCACCTCGGGACAGGGCCTCACAGATACGCAGTATTTT.

The DNA for the CDR3 is TGTGCCAGCAGCATCGGGACAAGGAGTCAGCCCCAGCATTTT. It specifies CASSIGTRSQPQHF. The V and J genes are TRBV7-2 and TRBJ1-5; a possible D gene is TRBD1 (6 bases). CDR1 and CDR2 (germline): SGHTA, FQGNSA. This CDR3 has 14 residues. Between the trimmed V and J ends, which lost 5 bases and 6 bases, there was a span of 14 bases.

J is TRBJ2-7 and V is TRBV27; D remains unclear. V was shortened by 2 bases and J by 3 bases, with 8 bases between the two germline ends. Germline V lookup: CDR1 MNHEY, CDR2 SMNVEV (reference sequence). This CDR3 region has 13 residues. Here the CDR3 reads CASSLSIYYEQYF. The CDR3, as DNA: TGTGCCAGCAGTTTAAGCATTTACTACGAGCAGTACTTC.

This clonotype turned up a few times. V usage is TRBV9 and J usage is TRBJ1-2, with 8 nucleotides matching TRBD1. The V segment lost 4 bases and the J segment 4 bases; nucleotides outside the gene matches: 6. The CDR3 loop spans 14 amino acids. The germline CDR1 and CDR2 sequences are SGDLS and YYNGEE. The CDR3 sequence is CASSTRTGTYGYTF. As DNA, the CDR3 is TGTGCCAGCAGCACCAGGACAGGGACCTATGGCTACACCTTC.

This rearrangement joins TRBV12-3 or TRBV12-4 to TRBJ2-7; 7 positions match TRBD1. There are 13 residues in the CDR3. The ends lost 7 bases at V and 0 bases at J; junction bases unmatched: 3. CDR3 coding DNA: TGTGCCAGCACATGGGACAGCTCCTACGAGCAGTACTTC. Protein: CASTWDSSYEQYF.

In its sample, this clonotype was seen a few times. This chain joins TRBV3-1 and TRBJ2-7; TRBD2 aligns across 8 bases. The CDR3 has 15 residues. Looked up from germline, CDR1 is LGHDT and CDR2 is YNNKEL (reference sequence). V dropped 2 bases and J dropped 2; count of bases not matched to a gene: 5. For the CDR3, the DNA is TGTGCCAGCAGCCAATTCAGCGGGAGAGCCTACGAGCAGTACTTC. Encoded protein: CASSQFSGRAYEQYF.

This clonotype was counted between two and nine times. The V and J genes are TRBV7-9 and TRBJ2-7; D gene ambiguous. This CDR3 is 14 amino acids long. V was clipped by 1 base and J by 3 bases, with 10 bases between them. Germline CDR1 and CDR2: SEHNR and FQNEAQ (reference sequence). CDR3 in amino acids: CASSLVRNGYEQYF. CDR3 in DNA: TGTGCCAGCAGCTTAGTCCGGAACGGCTACGAGCAGTACTTC.

This clonotype was picked up one time. The chain uses TRBV27 and TRBJ1-5; D may be TRBD1 (6 bases). Deletions cut 0 bases from V and 1 base from J, with 10 bases between. The length of the CDR3 is 16 residues. The germline CDR1 and CDR2 sequences are MNHEY and SMNVEV (reference sequence). The CDR3 coding sequence is TGTGCCAGCAGTTTATCGGGGGGCGCGAGCAATCAGCCCCAGCATTTT. Encoded protein: CASSLSGGASNQPQHF.

The CDR3 nucleotides are TGTGCCAGCAGTTTAAGACAGGGGACGGATCAGCCCCAGCATTTT. This gives the protein CASSLRQGTDQPQHF. This chain joins TRBV12-3 or TRBV12-4 and TRBJ1-5; TRBD1 agrees at 8 bases. Trimming cost V 2 bases and J 5 bases; bases outside gene matches: 5. This CDR3 is built from 15 residues.

Here the CDR3 DNA reads TGTGCCAGTAGTATCGGGGAGAACACTGAAGCTTTCTTT. Amino acid sequence: CASSIGENTEAFF. The genes are TRBV19 and TRBJ1-1, with D unclear. Germline CDR1 and CDR2: LNHDA and SQIVND (reference sequence). Trimming left V 3 bases short and J 1 base short, with 6 bases between. The CDR3 totals 13 residues.

This clonotype occurred a few times. The gene calls are TRBV7-2 and TRBJ2-4; D not certain. V lost 4 bases and J 7 bases, leaving 14 bases between the germline ends. CDR3 size: 14 residues. Germline CDR1 is SGHTA and CDR2 is FQGNSA. The CDR3 loop reads CASSSSDGGNIQYF. The CDR3 DNA follows: TGTGCCAGCAGCTCTTCCGACGGTGGGAACATTCAGTACTTC.

The rearrangement uses TRBV5-1 and TRBJ2-5; no firm D call. Between the trimmed V and J ends, which lost 0 bases and 4 bases, there was a span of 13 bases. Germline-derived CDR1 and CDR2 are SGHRS and YFSETQ. The CDR3 loop spans 15 amino acids. CDR3 bases: TGCGCCAGCAGCTTGGAGGCACCCTGGAGAGAGACCCAGTACTTC. Amino acid sequence: CASSLEAPWRETQYF.

The chain has TRBV5-5 and TRBJ2-3; TRBD1 matches at 7 bases. CDR1 and CDR2 from the germline V gene are SGHKS and YYEKEE (reference sequence). The trim removed 1 base at V and 1 base at J, leaving 3 bases unmatched. The CDR3 has 15 amino acids. The CDR3 DNA sequence: TGTGCCAGCAGCTTGCTCCAGGGGGGCACAGATACGCAGTATTTT. The encoded protein is CASSLLQGGTDTQYF.

This clonotype was detected a few times. The genes are TRBV19 and TRBJ1-1; unclear D gene. V was trimmed by 6 bases and J by 3 bases, leaving 11 bases between them. Looked up from germline, CDR1 is LNHDA and CDR2 is SQIVND (reference sequence). The CDR3 totals 13 residues. CDR3 protein: CASRRVFDTEAFF. CDR3 nucleotides: TGTGCCAGTAGGAGGGTGTTCGACACTGAAGCTTTCTTT. The entire variable domain, with the rest obtained from reference TRBV19 and TRBJ1-1, is as follows: DGGITQSPKYLFRKEGQNVTLSCEQNLNHDAMYWYRQDPGQGLRLIYYSQIVNDFQKGDIAEGYSVSREKKESFPLTVTSAQKNPTAFYLCASRRVFDTEAFFGQGTRLTVV.

The V call is TRBV6-2 or TRBV6-3, the J call TRBJ2-7; 14 bases are a match to TRBD2. This CDR3 is 15 amino acids long. Losses at the gene ends were 4 bases for V and 5 bases for J; bases not matched to a gene: 4. In germline, CDR1 is MNHEY, CDR2 SVGEGT. The CDR3 reads CASSSRTSGRHEQYF. CDR3 DNA: TGTGCCAGCAGTTCTCGGACTAGCGGGAGGCACGAGCAGTACTTC.

This clonotype came up many times. V and J are TRBV5-1 and TRBJ2-3; D tentatively fits TRBD1 or TRBD2 (5 bases each). Trimming left V 0 bases short and J 14 bases short, with 13 bases between. The CDR3 has 12 amino acids. Germline CDR1 reads SGHRS; CDR2 reads YFSETQ. The CDR3 DNA reads TGCGCCAGCAGCTTGGACCAGGGACCCCTGTATTTT. It specifies CASSLDQGPLYF.

V usage is TRBV24-1 and J usage is TRBJ2-1; TRBD2 agrees at 8 bases. Germline CDR1 KGHDR, CDR2 SFDVKD. Germline trimming cut 3 bases from V and 12 bases from J; bases unmatched to any gene: 6. The length of the CDR3 is 13 residues. The CDR3 sequence is CATSDALAGRQFF. Written as DNA, the CDR3 is TGTGCCACCAGTGATGCCTTAGCGGGGAGGCAGTTCTTC.

CDR3 in DNA: TGTGCCAGCACCCAGGGGGACTATGGCTACACCTTC. It translates to CASTQGDYGYTF. The genes are TRBV12-3 or TRBV12-4 and TRBJ1-2; 7 bases are shared with TRBD1. After removal of 7 bases from V and 3 bases from J, the junction contained 2 bases not matched to a gene. This CDR3 has 12 residues.

V and J are TRBV6-5 and TRBJ1-5, with TRBD1 matching 8 bases. J lost 6 bases, V lost 6 bases, and 10 bases had no gene match. Germline assignment: CDR1 MNHEY and CDR2 SVGAGI. The CDR3 sequence is 15 residues long. CDR3: CASRPQTGVSQPQHF. The CDR3 DNA reads TGTGCCAGCAGACCCCAGACAGGGGTAAGTCAGCCCCAGCATTTT.